The source of this T cell receptor beta chain is a study of neurological immune-mediated disorders. The study, taken as a whole, reports: A possible signature appeared as one related-CDR3 cluster, in which phylogenetic grouping placed the repertoires of 18 of 34 multiple sclerosis patients. There was no association between the multiple sclerosis repertoire cluster and any clinical or MRI feature.

The starting material, 2 million PBMCs stored at -80 C, gave rise to the unsorted libraries. CDR3 length equals 13 residues. The V gene lost 4 bases and the J gene lost 10 bases, with 15 bases spanning the gap. Germline CDR1 SGHDT, CDR2 YYEEEE. Over 160 million TCR-beta sequences from 15-18 subjects were obtained in each sequencing run. TCRdb independently ran MiXCR on the 5' RACE reads; one entry per CDR3 protein. Among 45,000 to 65,000 distinct CDR3 sequences listed, more than 4% were seen once. As to this clonotype: Its antigen is undetermined.

The sequencing input was PBMCs. V gene TRBV5-6 combines with J gene TRBJ2-4; D ambiguous. This TCR came from a man aged 45-65 years with multiple sclerosis. Written as DNA, the CDR3 is TGTGCCAGCAGCCCGGCAACGCTCGATATTCAGTACTTC. Protein product: CASSPATLDIQYF.